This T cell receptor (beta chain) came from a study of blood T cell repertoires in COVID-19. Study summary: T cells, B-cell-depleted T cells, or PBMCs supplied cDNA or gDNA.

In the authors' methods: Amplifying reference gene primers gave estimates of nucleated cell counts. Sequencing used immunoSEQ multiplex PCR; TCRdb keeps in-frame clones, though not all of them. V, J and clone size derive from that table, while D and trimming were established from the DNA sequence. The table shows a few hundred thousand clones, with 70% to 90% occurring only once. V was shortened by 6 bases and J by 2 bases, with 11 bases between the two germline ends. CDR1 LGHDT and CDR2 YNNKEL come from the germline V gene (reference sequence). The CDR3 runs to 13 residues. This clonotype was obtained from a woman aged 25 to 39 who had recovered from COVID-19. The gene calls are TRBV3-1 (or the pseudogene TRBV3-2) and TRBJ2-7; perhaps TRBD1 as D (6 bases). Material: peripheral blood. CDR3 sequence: CASRGASPYEQYF. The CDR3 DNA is TGTGCCAGCAGGGGGGCTAGCCCCTACGAGCAGTACTTC.